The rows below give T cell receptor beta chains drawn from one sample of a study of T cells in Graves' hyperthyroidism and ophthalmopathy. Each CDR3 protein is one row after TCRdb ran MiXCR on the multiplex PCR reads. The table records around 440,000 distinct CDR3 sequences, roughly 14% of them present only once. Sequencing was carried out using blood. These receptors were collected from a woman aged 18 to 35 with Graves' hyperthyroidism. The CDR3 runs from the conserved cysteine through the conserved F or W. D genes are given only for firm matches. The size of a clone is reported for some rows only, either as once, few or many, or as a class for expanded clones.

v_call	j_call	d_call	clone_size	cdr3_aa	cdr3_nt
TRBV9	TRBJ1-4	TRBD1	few	CASSDSGQGREKLFF	TGTGCCAGCAGCGACTCCGGACAGGGGCGTGAAAAACTGTTTTTT
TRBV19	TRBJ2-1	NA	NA	CASSPLGAHYDEQFF	TGTGCCAGTAGCCCGCTCGGGGCGCATTACGATGAGCAGTTCTTC
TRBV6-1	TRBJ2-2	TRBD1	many	CASITGGTGELFF	TGTGCCAGCATTACAGGGGGCACCGGGGAGCTGTTTTTT
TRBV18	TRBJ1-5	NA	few	CASSPMGAGRVQPQHF	TGTGCCAGCTCACCGATGGGGGCAGGGCGGGTTCAGCCCCAGCATTTT
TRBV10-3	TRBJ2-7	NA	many	CAISEYVKPSYEQYF	TGTGCCATCAGTGAGTATGTTAAACCTTCCTACGAGCAGTACTTC
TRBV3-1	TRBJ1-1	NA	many	CASSPIAKNTEAFF	TGTGCCAGCAGCCCAATTGCAAAGAACACTGAAGCTTTCTTT
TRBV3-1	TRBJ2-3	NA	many	CASSQGAGTDTQYF	TGTGCCAGCAGCCAAGGGGCTGGCACAGATACGCAGTATTTT
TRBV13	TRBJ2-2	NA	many	CASSSTWTLTTGELFF	TGTGCCAGCAGCTCGACCTGGACTCTTACCACCGGGGAGCTGTTTTTT
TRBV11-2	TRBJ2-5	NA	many	CASSAFEETQYF	TGTGCCAGCAGCGCGTTCGAAGAGACCCAGTACTTC
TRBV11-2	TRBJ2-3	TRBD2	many	CASSLEIGAGLASTDTQYF	TGTGCCAGCAGCTTAGAAATAGGTGCGGGACTAGCAAGCACAGATACGCAGTATTTT
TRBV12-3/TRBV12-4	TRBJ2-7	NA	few	CASRTLGGQDYEQYF	TGTGCCAGCAGAACTCTGGGGGGCCAAGACTACGAGCAGTACTTC
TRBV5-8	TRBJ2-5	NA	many	CASSLMMETQYF	TGTGCCAGCAGCTTGATGATGGAGACCCAGTACTTC
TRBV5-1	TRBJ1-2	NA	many	CASSLQDANYGYTF	TGCGCCAGCAGCTTGCAGGACGCTAACTATGGCTACACCTTC
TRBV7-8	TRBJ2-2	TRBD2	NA	CASGLAANTGELFF	TGTGCCAGCGGGCTAGCGGCGAACACCGGGGAGCTGTTTTTT
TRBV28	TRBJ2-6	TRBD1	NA	CASSSRQGPGANVLTF	TGTGCCAGCAGTTCAAGACAGGGGCCCGGGGCCAACGTCCTGACTTTC
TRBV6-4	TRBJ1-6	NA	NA	CASSPENNSPLHF	TGTGCCAGCAGTCCAGAAAATAATTCACCCCTCCACTTT
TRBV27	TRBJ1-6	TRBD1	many	CASSSTGALHF	TGTGCCAGCAGTTCAACAGGGGCCCTCCACTTT
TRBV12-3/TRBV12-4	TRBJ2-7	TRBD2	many	CASSLGGLAGEQYF	TGTGCCAGCAGTTTAGGGGGACTAGCGGGAGAGCAGTACTTC
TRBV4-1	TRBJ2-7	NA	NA	CASSQASSGGSLTYEQYF	TGCGCCAGCAGCCAAGCAAGTAGCGGTGGTTCGCTAACCTACGAGCAGTACTTC
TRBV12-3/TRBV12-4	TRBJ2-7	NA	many	CASSFGGTTSYEQYF	TGTGCCAGCAGTTTCGGCGGGACCACCTCCTACGAGCAGTACTTC
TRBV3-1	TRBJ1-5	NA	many	CASSQGQGVQPQHF	TGTGCCAGCAGCCAAGGGCAGGGCGTACAGCCCCAGCATTTT
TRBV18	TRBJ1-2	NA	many	CASSPASLNYGYTF	TGTGCCAGCTCACCCGCATCTTTGAACTATGGCTACACCTTC
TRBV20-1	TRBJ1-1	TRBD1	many	CSARPRDRVTEAFF	TGCAGTGCTAGACCACGGGACAGGGTTACTGAAGCTTTCTTT
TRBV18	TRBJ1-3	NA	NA	CASSPRRSGNTIYF	TGTGCCAGCTCACCCCGGCGCTCTGGAAACACCATATATTTT
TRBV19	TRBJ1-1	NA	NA	CASKRESEAFF	TGTGCCAGTAAAAGGGAGAGTGAAGCTTTCTTT
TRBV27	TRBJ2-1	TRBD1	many	CASSTQGEDLVQESPPYNEQFF	TGTGCCAGCAGTACACAGGGGGAGGATTTGGTCCAAGAGAGTCCCCCCTACAATGAGCAGTTCTTC
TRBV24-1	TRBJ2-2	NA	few	CATSDPGQRNTGELFF	TGTGCCACCAGTGATCCGGGACAAAGGAACACCGGGGAGCTGTTTTTT
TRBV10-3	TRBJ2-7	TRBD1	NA	CAISGRGLSDGEQYF	TGTGCCATCAGTGGCAGGGGGCTGTCGGACGGCGAGCAGTACTTC
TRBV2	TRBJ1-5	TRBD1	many	CASTVGTAISQPQHF	TGTGCCAGCACAGTAGGGACAGCTATAAGTCAGCCCCAGCATTTT
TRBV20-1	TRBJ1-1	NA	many	CSAHAGEAFF	TGCAGTGCCCATGCGGGTGAAGCTTTCTTT
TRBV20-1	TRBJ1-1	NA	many	CSASIGTEAFF	TGCAGTGCTAGCATAGGCACTGAAGCTTTCTTT
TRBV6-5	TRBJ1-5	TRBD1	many	CASSYEIGQGRQPQHF	TGTGCCAGCAGTTACGAAATCGGACAGGGGAGGCAGCCCCAGCATTTT
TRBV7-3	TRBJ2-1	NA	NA	CASSSLKGHEQFF	TGTGCCAGCAGCTCCCTGAAAGGGCATGAGCAGTTCTTC
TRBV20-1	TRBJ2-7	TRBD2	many	CSARGTSFAFYEQYF	TGCAGTGCTAGAGGGACTAGTTTCGCATTCTACGAGCAGTACTTC
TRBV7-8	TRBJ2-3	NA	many	CASKGTDTQYF	TGTGCCAGCAAAGGCACAGATACGCAGTATTTT
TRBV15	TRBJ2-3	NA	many	CATFGFGGSTDTQYF	TGTGCCACCTTCGGATTCGGCGGCAGCACAGATACGCAGTATTTT
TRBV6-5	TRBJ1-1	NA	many	CASSYSIRAEAFF	TGTGCCAGCAGTTACTCCATTCGGGCAGAAGCTTTCTTT
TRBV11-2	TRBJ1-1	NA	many	CATGGQGSKRNTEAFF	TGTGCCACCGGGGGCCAAGGATCGAAAAGGAACACTGAAGCTTTCTTT
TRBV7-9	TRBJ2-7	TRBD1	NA	CASSYPQGGNSYEQYF	TGTGCCAGCAGCTACCCACAGGGGGGAAACTCCTACGAGCAGTACTTC
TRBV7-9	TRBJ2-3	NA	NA	CASSFRGTDTQYF	TGTGCCAGCAGCTTCAGAGGCACAGATACGCAGTATTTT
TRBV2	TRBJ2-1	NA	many	CASSRGNEQFF	TGTGCCAGCTCGCGTGGAAATGAGCAGTTCTTC
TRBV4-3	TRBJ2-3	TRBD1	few	CASSRRTGTGYPDTQYF	TGCGCCAGCAGCCGCCGCACCGGGACAGGGTATCCAGATACGCAGTATTTT
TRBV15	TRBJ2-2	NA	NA	CATSRDRANTGELFF	TGTGCCACCAGCAGAGACAGGGCGAACACCGGGGAGCTGTTTTTT
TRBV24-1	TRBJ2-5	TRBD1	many	CATSDSSYGTGSEETQYF	TGTGCCACCAGTGACTCTAGCTACGGGACAGGGTCTGAGGAGACCCAGTACTTC
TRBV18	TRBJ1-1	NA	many	CASSQRTDRHFF	TGTGCCAGCTCCCAACGGACTGATCGCCATTTCTTT
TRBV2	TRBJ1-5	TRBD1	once	CASSLDRFNQPQHF	TGTGCCAGCAGTCTGGACAGGTTCAATCAGCCCCAGCATTTT
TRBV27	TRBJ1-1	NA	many	CASFRFAEAFF	TGTGCCAGCTTCAGGTTCGCTGAAGCTTTCTTT
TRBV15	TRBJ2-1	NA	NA	CATSRVGTSTYNEQFF	TGTGCCACCAGCAGAGTGGGGACTTCCACCTACAATGAGCAGTTCTTC
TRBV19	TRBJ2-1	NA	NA	CASSFGNPSEQFF	TGTGCCAGTAGTTTCGGGAACCCAAGTGAGCAGTTCTTC
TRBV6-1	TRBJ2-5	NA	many	CASIPGPGRETQYF	TGTGCCAGCATACCGGGACCAGGGCGTGAGACCCAGTACTTC
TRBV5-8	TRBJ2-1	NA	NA	CASSKKPPGASYNEQFF	TGTGCCAGCAGCAAAAAACCTCCCGGAGCGTCCTACAATGAGCAGTTCTTC
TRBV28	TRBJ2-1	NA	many	CASSLLAGYNEQFF	TGTGCCAGCAGCCTCTTGGCGGGGTACAATGAGCAGTTCTTC
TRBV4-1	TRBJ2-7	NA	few	CASSQDLEGSSYEQYF	TGCGCCAGCAGCCAAGATCTTGAGGGAAGCTCCTACGAGCAGTACTTC
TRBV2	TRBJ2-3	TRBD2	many	CASTVGSGIDTQYF	TGTGCCAGCACCGTGGGTAGCGGGATAGATACGCAGTATTTT
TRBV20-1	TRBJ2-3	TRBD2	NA	CSARDRTSGRGGTDTQYF	TGCAGTGCTAGAGATAGGACTAGCGGGAGGGGCGGCACAGATACGCAGTATTTT
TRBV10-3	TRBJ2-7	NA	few	CAISEGAWLEQYF	TGTGCCATCAGTGAGGGGGCCTGGCTTGAGCAGTACTTC
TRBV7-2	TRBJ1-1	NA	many	CASNLPTSTEAFF	TGTGCCAGCAACCTTCCGACTAGCACTGAAGCTTTCTTT
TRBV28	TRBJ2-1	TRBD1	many	CASRAEQGDTYNEQFF	TGTGCCAGCAGAGCCGAACAGGGGGATACCTACAATGAGCAGTTCTTC
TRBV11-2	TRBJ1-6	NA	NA	CASSSTGRGSPLHF	TGTGCCAGCAGCTCCACAGGGAGGGGCTCACCCCTCCACTTT
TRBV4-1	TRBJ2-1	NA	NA	CASSQDSERIGIYNEQFF	TGCGCCAGCAGCCAAGATTCGGAGCGCATTGGGATCTACAATGAGCAGTTCTTC